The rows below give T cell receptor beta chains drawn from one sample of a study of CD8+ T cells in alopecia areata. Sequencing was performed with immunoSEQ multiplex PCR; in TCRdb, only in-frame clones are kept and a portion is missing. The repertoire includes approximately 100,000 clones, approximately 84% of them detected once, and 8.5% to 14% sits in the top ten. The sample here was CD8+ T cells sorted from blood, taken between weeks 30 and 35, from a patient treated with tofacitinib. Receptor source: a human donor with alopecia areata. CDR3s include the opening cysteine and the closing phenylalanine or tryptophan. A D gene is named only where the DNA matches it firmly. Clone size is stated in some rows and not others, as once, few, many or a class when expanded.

TGTGCCAGCAGCGTAGCGGGCCTCACAGATACGCAGTATTTT,CASSVAGLTDTQYF,-,TRBV9,TRBJ2-3,-
TGTGCCAGCGTAAACCGGGACAGAACACGGGAGTACGAGCAGTACTTC,CASVNRDRTREYEQYF,-,TRBV28,TRBJ2-7,-
TGTGCCAGCAGTTTCGGGACAGGGGTCACCGGGGAGCTGTTTTTT,CASSFGTGVTGELFF,-,TRBV27,TRBJ2-2,TRBD1
TGTGCCAGTAGTATAGTCGCAGGGGGCAACAATGAGCAGTTCTTC,CASSIVAGGNNEQFF,-,TRBV19,TRBJ2-1,TRBD1
TGCGCCAGCAGCCAAGTCGGGTCGGAGAATTCACCCCTCCACTTT,CASSQVGSENSPLHF,-,TRBV4-1,TRBJ1-6,-
TGTGCCAGCAGCCCAGGTAGCGGGGCTTACGAGCAGTACTTC,CASSPGSGAYEQYF,-,TRBV5-6,TRBJ2-7,TRBD2
TGCGCCAGCAGCTTGGACGGAAACGAGCAGTACTTC,CASSLDGNEQYF,-,TRBV5-1,TRBJ2-7,-
TGCAGCGTTGAAGTGGGTTACACCGGGGAGCTGTTTTTT,CSVEVGYTGELFF,-,TRBV29-1,TRBJ2-2,-
TGTGCCAGCAGCCATGGACTAGCAGCTACCTACGAGCAGTACTTC,CASSHGLAATYEQYF,-,TRBV6-6,TRBJ2-7,TRBD2
TGTGCCAGCAGTTTGGTTGTAGGGGCCTACGAGCAGTACTTC,CASSLVVGAYEQYF,few,TRBV28,TRBJ2-7,-
TGTGCCAGCAGTGGTGCGGCCAACGTCCTGACTTTC,CASSGAANVLTF,-,TRBV28,TRBJ2-6,-
TGTGCCAGCAGCTTAGAGGCCCTAACTAGTTCTCTTTTATCCTGGCAGTTCTTC,CASSLEALTSSLLSWQFF,-,TRBV11-2,TRBJ2-1,-
TGTGCCAGCAGTTTTACAGGGAGTTTGTTGACGGAGCAGTACTTC,CASSFTGSLLTEQYF,-,TRBV27,TRBJ2-5,-
TGTGCCAGCAGCAAAAGACAGGGGTCCCCCGGGGAGCTGTTTTTT,CASSKRQGSPGELFF,-,TRBV7-9,TRBJ2-2,TRBD1
TGTGCCAGTAGTATAGCGGCAGGCGAGCAGTACTTC,CASSIAAGEQYF,-,TRBV19,TRBJ2-7,-
TGTGCCAGCAGCCGACAGGGAACTGAAGCTTTCTTT,CASSRQGTEAFF,-,TRBV7-9,TRBJ1-1,TRBD1
TGTGCCAGCAGTGAGTTAGGGGGGGGACGCACAGATACGCAGTATTTT,CASSELGGGRTDTQYF,few,TRBV6-1,TRBJ2-3,-
TGTGCCAGCGACAGGGGTCAGCATGAGCAGTTCTTC,CASDRGQHEQFF,-,TRBV28,TRBJ2-1,TRBD1
TGTGCCAGCAGCCTTGGGGCGACCGACTGGGAGCAGTACTTC,CASSLGATDWEQYF,-,TRBV7-6,TRBJ2-7,-
TGTGCCAGCAGACAGAGTGAGCAGTTCTTC,CASRQSEQFF,-,TRBV7-8,TRBJ2-1,-
TGTGCCAGTAGGTCACGGGACACCTATCCAGATACGCAGTATTTT,CASRSRDTYPDTQYF,-,TRBV19,TRBJ2-3,-
TGCAGCCGGAGCGGGGGGCCCTCAGGCACAGATACGCAGTATTTT,CSRSGGPSGTDTQYF,-,TRBV29-1,TRBJ2-3,TRBD2